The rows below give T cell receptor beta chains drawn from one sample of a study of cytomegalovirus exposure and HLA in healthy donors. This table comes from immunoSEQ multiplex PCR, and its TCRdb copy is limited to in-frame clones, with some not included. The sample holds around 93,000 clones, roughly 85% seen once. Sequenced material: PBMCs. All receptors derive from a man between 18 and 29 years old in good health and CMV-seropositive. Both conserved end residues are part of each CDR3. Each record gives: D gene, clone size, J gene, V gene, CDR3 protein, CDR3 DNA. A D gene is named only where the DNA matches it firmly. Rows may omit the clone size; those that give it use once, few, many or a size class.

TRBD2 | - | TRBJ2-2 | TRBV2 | CASRGDYDTGELFF | TGTGCCAGCAGAGGGGACTACGACACCGGGGAGCTGTTTTTT
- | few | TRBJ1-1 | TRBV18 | CASSPQENTEAFF | TGTGCCAGCTCACCTCAGGAGAACACTGAAGCTTTCTTT
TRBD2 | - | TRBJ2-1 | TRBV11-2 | CASRRLAGGNEQFF | TGTGCCAGCAGACGACTAGCGGGAGGTAATGAGCAGTTCTTC
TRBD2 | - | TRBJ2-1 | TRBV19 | CASMGLAGERSYNEQFF | TGTGCCAGCATGGGACTAGCGGGAGAGAGGTCCTACAATGAGCAGTTCTTC
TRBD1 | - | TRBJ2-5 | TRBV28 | CASSLSGQAQETQYF | TGTGCCAGCAGTTTATCAGGACAGGCCCAAGAGACCCAGTACTTC
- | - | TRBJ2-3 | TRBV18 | CASSPLVLGQSTDTQYF | TGTGCCAGCTCACCACTCGTCCTAGGACAGAGCACAGATACGCAGTATTTT
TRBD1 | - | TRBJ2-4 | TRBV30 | CAWSRTGGLAKNIQYF | TGTGCCTGGAGTCGGACAGGGGGCCTAGCCAAAAACATTCAGTACTTC
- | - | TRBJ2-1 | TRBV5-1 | CASSLTGLSYNEQFF | TGCGCCAGCAGCTTGACTGGGCTCTCCTACAATGAGCAGTTCTTC
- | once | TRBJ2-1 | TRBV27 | CASKTGVGNEQFF | TGTGCCAGCAAGACCGGGGTTGGCAATGAGCAGTTCTTC
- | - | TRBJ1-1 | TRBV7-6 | CASSRGGLNEAFF | TGTGCCAGCAGCCGGGGTGGACTGAATGAAGCTTTCTTT
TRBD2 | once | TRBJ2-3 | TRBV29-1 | CSALAGLSTDTQYF | TGCAGCGCTCTAGCGGGGCTTAGCACAGATACGCAGTATTTT
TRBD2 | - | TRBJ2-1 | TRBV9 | CASSTSGWGNSYNEQFF | TGTGCCAGCTCGACTAGCGGGTGGGGTAATTCCTACAATGAGCAGTTCTTC
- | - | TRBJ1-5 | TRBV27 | CASSWRGNQPQHF | TGTGCCAGCAGTTGGCGGGGCAATCAGCCCCAGCATTTT
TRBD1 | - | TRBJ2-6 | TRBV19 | CASSTFQGAPGANVLTF | TGTGCCAGTAGTACTTTTCAGGGGGCGCCTGGGGCCAACGTCCTGACTTTC
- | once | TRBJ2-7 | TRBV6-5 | CASSLQRGEQYF | TGTGCCAGCAGCCTCCAGAGAGGCGAGCAGTACTTC
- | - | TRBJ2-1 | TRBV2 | CASSASSGMDEQFF | TGTGCCAGCAGTGCTAGTAGCGGAATGGATGAGCAGTTCTTC
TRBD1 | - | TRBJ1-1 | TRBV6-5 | CASSLTGANTEAFF | TGTGCCAGCAGCTTAACAGGGGCGAACACTGAAGCTTTCTTT
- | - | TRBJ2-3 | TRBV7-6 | CASSFPRVGYPITDTQYF | TGTGCCAGCAGCTTCCCCAGGGTGGGCTACCCCATCACAGATACGCAGTATTTT
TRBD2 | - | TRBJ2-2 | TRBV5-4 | CASSLELAGSTGELFF | TGTGCCAGCAGCTTGGAACTAGCGGGATCCACCGGGGAGCTGTTTTTT
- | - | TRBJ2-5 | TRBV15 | CATSSHSQVRETQYF | TGTGCCACCAGCAGCCATTCACAGGTACGAGAGACCCAGTACTTC
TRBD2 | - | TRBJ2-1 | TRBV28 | CASRLAGYNEQFF | TGTGCCAGCAGACTAGCGGGGTACAATGAGCAGTTCTTC
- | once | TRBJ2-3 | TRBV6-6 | CASSYGSSPDTQYF | TGTGCCAGCAGTTACGGTTCTAGCCCAGATACGCAGTATTTT
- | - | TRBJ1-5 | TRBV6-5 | CASSYSMTYQPQHF | TGTGCCAGCAGTTACTCCATGACTTATCAGCCCCAGCATTTT
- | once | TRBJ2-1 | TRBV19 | CASSGQYNEQFF | TGTGCCAGTAGTGGGCAGTACAATGAGCAGTTCTTC
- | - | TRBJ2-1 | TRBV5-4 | CASSRDYNEQFF | TGTGCCAGCAGCCGGGACTACAATGAGCAGTTCTTC
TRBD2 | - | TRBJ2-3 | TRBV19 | CASSRGAGASDTQYF | TGTGCCAGTAGCCGCGGAGCGGGAGCGTCAGATACGCAGTATTTT
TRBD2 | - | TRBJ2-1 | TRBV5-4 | CASSSRTSGIYNEQFF | TGTGCCAGCAGCTCCAGGACTAGCGGGATTTACAATGAGCAGTTCTTC
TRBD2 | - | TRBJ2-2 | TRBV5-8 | CASSLAGTSGVTGELFF | TGTGCCAGCAGCTTGGCCGGAACTAGCGGGGTCACCGGGGAGCTGTTTTTT
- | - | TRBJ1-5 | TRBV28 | CASSASQRDQPQHF | TGTGCCAGCAGTGCCTCTCAGCGGGACCAGCCCCAGCATTTT
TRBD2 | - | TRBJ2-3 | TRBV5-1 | CASSPGTSAYWPDTQYF | TGCGCCAGCAGCCCCGGGACTAGCGCATATTGGCCAGATACGCAGTATTTT
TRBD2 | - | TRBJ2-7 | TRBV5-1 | CASSLGGLAEIYEQYF | TGCGCCAGCAGCTTGGGGGGACTAGCGGAAATTTACGAGCAGTACTTC
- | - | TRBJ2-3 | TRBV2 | CASSGTVTTDTQYF | TGTGCCAGCAGTGGGACAGTAACCACAGATACGCAGTATTTT
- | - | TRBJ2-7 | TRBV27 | CASSEGGEYEQYF | TGTGCCAGCAGCGAAGGGGGGGAGTACGAGCAGTACTTC
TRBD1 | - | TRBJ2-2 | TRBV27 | CASQGQGAAGELFF | TGTGCCAGCCAAGGACAGGGGGCAGCCGGGGAGCTGTTTTTT
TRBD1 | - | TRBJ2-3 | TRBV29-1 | CSVRAGTVSTDTQYF | TGCAGCGTAAGAGCCGGGACAGTTAGCACAGATACGCAGTATTTT
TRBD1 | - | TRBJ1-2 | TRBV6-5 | CASRGQNYGYTF | TGTGCCAGCAGGGGACAGAACTATGGCTACACCTTC
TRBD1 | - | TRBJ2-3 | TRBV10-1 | CASSETGVSTDTQYF | TGCGCCAGCAGCGAGACAGGGGTTAGCACAGATACGCAGTATTTT
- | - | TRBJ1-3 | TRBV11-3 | CASNLTGFSGNTIYF | TGTGCCAGCAATCTGACAGGATTCTCTGGAAACACCATATATTTT
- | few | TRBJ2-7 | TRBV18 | CASSPGQTTYEQYF | TGTGCCAGCTCACCGGGCCAGACGACCTACGAGCAGTACTTC
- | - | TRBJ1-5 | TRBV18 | CASSPQEADQPQHF | TGTGCCAGCTCACCACAGGAGGCTGATCAGCCCCAGCATTTT
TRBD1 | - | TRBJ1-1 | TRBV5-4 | CASSGPTGVEAFF | TGTGCCAGCAGCGGACCAACAGGGGTTGAAGCTTTCTTT
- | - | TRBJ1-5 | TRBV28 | CASSFGSGSNQPQHF | TGTGCCAGCAGTTTCGGTTCAGGGAGCAATCAGCCCCAGCATTTT
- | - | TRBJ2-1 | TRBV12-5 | CASGRDNNEQFF | TGTGCTAGTGGCCGGGACAACAATGAGCAGTTCTTC
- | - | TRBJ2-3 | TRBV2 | CASSETGDTQYF | TGTGCCAGCAGTGAAACGGGAGATACGCAGTATTTT